The rows below give T cell receptor beta chains drawn from one sample of a study of T cells after yellow fever vaccination. A single record per CDR3 protein comes from TCRdb applying MiXCR to the 5' RACE reads. The data show about 73,000 distinct CDR3 sequences, almost 8% seen once. The input for sequencing was CD8+ T cells sorted from PBMCs, taken on the day of the yellow fever booster vaccination. The source of these receptors is a man younger than 40 who received the YFV17D yellow fever vaccine. CDR3s include the opening cysteine and the closing phenylalanine or tryptophan. D genes are given only for firm matches. Clone size appears in some rows only: once, few, many, or a class for an expanded clone.

>.|TRBV20-1|many|TRBJ2-7
CSARESSDYEQYF
TGCAGTGCTAGAGAGTCTAGCGACTACGAGCAGTACTTC
>TRBD2|TRBV29-1|many|TRBJ2-1
CSVHEGGYNEQFF
TGCAGCGTTCATGAGGGAGGGTACAATGAGCAGTTCTTC
>.|TRBV7-3|many|TRBJ2-3
CASSLLGSDTQYF
TGTGCCAGCAGCTTACTAGGATCGGATACGCAGTATTTT
>TRBD2|TRBV4-3|few|TRBJ2-1
CASSQEPPSVPAGDNEQFF
TGCGCCAGCAGCCAAGAACCCCCCTCCGTGCCAGCGGGAGATAATGAGCAGTTCTTC
>.|TRBV18|few|TRBJ2-7
CASSPPSEAYEQYF
TGTGCCAGCTCACCGCCTAGCGAGGCCTACGAGCAGTACTTC
>.|TRBV13|.|TRBJ2-3
CASSLFRESADAQYF
TGTGCCAGCAGCTTATTCAGGGAGTCTGCAGACGCGCAGTATTTT
>TRBD2|TRBV6-1|few|TRBJ2-7
CASSEPLAGPAYEQYF
TGTGCCAGCAGTGAACCCTTAGCGGGCCCAGCCTACGAGCAGTACTTC
>.|TRBV6-5|few|TRBJ2-7
CASSSPYGAPFYEQYF
TGTGCCAGCAGTTCACCCTACGGCGCACCTTTCTACGAGCAGTACTTC
>TRBD2|TRBV20-1|.|TRBJ2-1
CSAKGLAEYNEQFF
TGCAGTGCTAAAGGACTAGCGGAATACAATGAGCAGTTCTTC
>.|TRBV9|many|TRBJ2-3
CASSPPTDTQYF
TGTGCCAGCAGCCCCCCCACAGATACGCAGTATTTT
>.|TRBV20-1|many|TRBJ2-5
CSARIEYRPAETQYF
TGCAGTGCTAGGATCGAGTACAGGCCAGCAGAGACCCAGTACTTC
>TRBD2|TRBV6-4|.|TRBJ2-1
CASSDSNLAGEGEQFF
TGTGCCAGCAGTGACTCGAATCTAGCGGGAGAGGGTGAGCAGTTCTTC